These T cell receptor beta chains were read from a single sample in a study of early T cells in non-severe SARS-CoV-2 infection. From the 5' RACE reads, TCRdb called clonotypes with MiXCR, one entry per CDR3 protein. The sample holds some 29,000 distinct CDR3 sequences, around 5% seen once. Material: whole blood. The receptors derive from an adult who was a healthcare worker with PCR-confirmed SARS-CoV-2 infection or an uninfected control (not recorded which). Both conserved end residues are part of each CDR3. A D gene is named only where the DNA matches it firmly. The size of a clone is reported for some rows only, either as once, few or many, or as a class for expanded clones.

TRBV12-3/TRBV12-4,TRBJ1-1,many,-,CASSLLPGLNTEAFF,TGTGCCAGCAGTTTACTCCCCGGGTTGAACACTGAAGCTTTCTTT
TRBV5-1,TRBJ1-4,many,-,CASSLGGSLGTNEKLFF,TGCGCCAGCAGCTTGGGAGGTTCCCTAGGAACTAATGAAAAACTGTTTTTT
TRBV29-1,TRBJ2-5,many,-,CSIRRGTDLQETQYF,TGCAGCATCCGTCGGGGGACGGACCTCCAAGAGACCCAGTACTTC
TRBV20-1,TRBJ2-3,many,TRBD2,CSAFTGDASGRLYTQYF,TGCAGTGCTTTTACCGGCGATGCTAGCGGGAGGTTATATACGCAGTATTTT
TRBV10-3,TRBJ2-5,many,TRBD2,CAISEGLEVAGQETQYF,TGTGCCATCAGTGAGGGACTAGAGGTGGCGGGCCAAGAGACCCAGTACTTC
TRBV20-1,TRBJ1-1,-,-,CSARGQMNTEAFF,TGCAGTGCTAGAGGGCAGATGAACACTGAAGCTTTCTTT
TRBV7-2,TRBJ2-3,-,TRBD2,CASSLILGRGSRTDTQYF,TGTGCCAGCAGCTTAATTCTTGGGCGGGGGTCCCGCACAGATACGCAGTATTTT
TRBV6-2/TRBV6-3,TRBJ1-1,many,-,CASISVRENTEAFF,TGTGCCAGCATCTCAGTGCGGGAAAACACTGAAGCTTTCTTT
TRBV20-1,TRBJ2-7,many,-,CSAKRYHHGVAYEQYF,TGCAGTGCTAAAAGATACCACCATGGAGTCGCCTACGAGCAGTACTTC
TRBV7-6,TRBJ2-5,many,TRBD2,CASSLAIAGGQETQYF,TGTGCCAGCAGCTTAGCGATAGCGGGAGGACAAGAGACCCAGTACTTC
TRBV6-6,TRBJ2-5,many,-,CASSYPGQLDQETQYF,TGTGCCAGCAGTTATCCTGGACAGCTGGACCAAGAGACCCAGTACTTC
TRBV12-3/TRBV12-4,TRBJ1-2,many,TRBD1,CASSLGQGVAGYTF,TGTGCCAGCAGCCTGGGACAGGGGGTGGCTGGCTACACCTTC
TRBV5-1,TRBJ2-1,many,TRBD1,CASSFIRGSTYNEQFF,TGCGCCAGCAGCTTTATCAGGGGGTCCACCTACAATGAGCAGTTCTTC
TRBV28,TRBJ1-6,many,-,CASTSGAEHSPLHF,TGTGCCAGCACCTCAGGGGCTGAGCATTCACCCCTCCACTTT
TRBV9,TRBJ1-3,many,-,CASSVEGHHISGNTIYF,TGTGCCAGCAGCGTAGAAGGACATCATATCTCTGGAAACACCATATATTTT
TRBV6-5,TRBJ2-5,many,-,CASSYSKPRSRETQYF,TGTGCCAGCAGTTACTCGAAGCCTAGATCTCGAGAGACCCAGTACTTC
TRBV5-6,TRBJ2-1,many,-,CASVGYSSYNEQFF,TGTGCCAGCGTCGGGTACAGCTCCTACAATGAGCAGTTCTTC
TRBV7-6,TRBJ2-5,many,-,CASSSHGGQETQYF,TGTGCCAGCAGCTCCCATGGCGGCCAAGAGACCCAGTACTTC
TRBV12-3/TRBV12-4,TRBJ2-2,many,-,CASSLVGQGSNTGELFF,TGTGCCAGCAGTTTAGTCGGTCAGGGGTCGAACACCGGGGAGCTGTTTTTT
TRBV4-3,TRBJ2-6,-,TRBD1,CASSQDQDRGRDVLTF,TGCGCCAGCAGCCAAGATCAGGACAGGGGTCGGGACGTCCTGACTTTC
TRBV9,TRBJ2-7,many,TRBD2,CASSVRATGTGTSRYEQYF,TGTGCCAGCAGCGTGAGAGCGACAGGGACCGGGACTAGCCGCTACGAGCAGTACTTC
TRBV12-3/TRBV12-4,TRBJ1-4,few,-,CASSRQAGEKLFF,TGTGCCAGCAGCCGACAGGCGGGAGAAAAACTGTTTTTT
TRBV5-1,TRBJ2-1,many,-,CASSTTPNPYNEQFF,TGCGCCAGCAGCACGACTCCTAACCCCTACAATGAGCAGTTCTTC
TRBV29-1,TRBJ2-5,many,-,CSAASETQYF,TGCAGCGCAGCAAGTGAGACCCAGTACTTC
TRBV7-8,TRBJ2-7,many,-,CASSPVTGLGSYEQYF,TGTGCCAGCTCTCCTGTTACGGGTTTGGGCTCCTACGAGCAGTACTTC
TRBV20-1,TRBJ2-2,many,TRBD2,CSASLAGETGELFF,TGCAGTGCTAGTCTAGCGGGGGAGACCGGGGAGCTGTTTTTT
TRBV14,TRBJ2-7,-,-,CASSQGYEQYF,TGTGCCAGCAGCCAGGGTTACGAGCAGTACTTC
TRBV29-1,TRBJ2-2,many,TRBD1,CSVEEGTGTGELFF,TGCAGCGTTGAAGAGGGGACAGGGACCGGGGAGCTGTTTTTT
TRBV20-1,TRBJ1-1,-,-,CSARKQPNTEAFF,TGCAGTGCTAGAAAACAGCCGAACACTGAAGCTTTCTTT
TRBV12-3/TRBV12-4,TRBJ2-1,many,TRBD2,CASSSPPSGIGNEQFF,TGTGCCAGCAGCTCTCCCCCTAGCGGGATTGGGAATGAGCAGTTCTTC
TRBV3-1,TRBJ1-2,few,TRBD1,CASRSGTERHGYTF,TGTGCCAGCAGATCCGGGACAGAGAGACATGGCTACACCTTC
TRBV20-1,TRBJ2-7,-,-,CSARAYGFSYEQYF,TGCAGTGCTAGAGCTTACGGCTTCTCCTACGAGCAGTACTTC
TRBV11-2,TRBJ2-2,many,-,CASGSQITGELFF,TGTGCCAGCGGTTCACAGATCACCGGGGAGCTGTTTTTT
TRBV18,TRBJ1-2,many,TRBD1,CASSPLGQGEYGYTF,TGTGCCAGCTCACCCCTCGGACAGGGCGAATATGGCTACACCTTC
TRBV20-1,TRBJ2-7,many,-,CSARDQVHRDYEQYF,TGCAGTGCTAGAGATCAGGTCCACCGGGACTACGAGCAGTACTTC
TRBV12-3/TRBV12-4,TRBJ1-1,many,TRBD1,CASRQTGSARAFF,TGTGCCAGCAGGCAGACAGGGTCCGCGAGGGCTTTCTTT
TRBV28,TRBJ1-2,many,-,CASSLGAYGYTF,TGTGCCAGCAGTTTAGGGGCCTATGGCTACACCTTC
TRBV15,TRBJ2-7,many,TRBD1,CATSRDPLGRGQNEQYF,TGTGCCACCAGCAGAGATCCCTTGGGCAGGGGGCAGAACGAGCAGTACTTC
TRBV5-1,TRBJ2-1,many,TRBD2,CASSLTGTSGQNEQFF,TGCGCCAGCAGCTTAACCGGGACTAGCGGGCAGAATGAGCAGTTCTTC
TRBV7-2,TRBJ2-1,many,TRBD2,CASSLVSGSRNEQFF,TGTGCCAGCAGCTTAGTAAGCGGGAGTCGCAATGAGCAGTTCTTC
TRBV7-2,TRBJ1-2,many,-,CASSATGFYGYTF,TGTGCCAGCAGCGCAACAGGATTCTATGGCTACACCTTC
TRBV28,TRBJ1-1,many,TRBD1,CASRLDRGLREAFF,TGTGCCAGCAGGCTGGACAGGGGGCTGAGGGAAGCTTTCTTT
TRBV5-1,TRBJ1-5,many,TRBD1,CASSWGTGSNQPQHF,TGCGCCAGCAGCTGGGGGACAGGGTCCAATCAGCCCCAGCATTTT
TRBV6-5,TRBJ2-7,-,-,CASRPPGSYEQYF,TGTGCCAGCAGACCCCCTGGCTCCTACGAGCAGTACTTC
TRBV6-5,TRBJ2-2,-,-,CASLGPTGELFF,TGTGCCAGCCTCGGTCCTACCGGGGAGCTGTTTTTT
TRBV20-1,TRBJ2-7,few,-,CSARETPEQYF,TGCAGTGCTAGGGAGACACCCGAGCAGTACTTC
TRBV4-3,TRBJ1-4,many,TRBD1,CASSQERMGQLTNEKLFF,TGCGCCAGCAGCCAAGAAAGGATGGGACAGTTAACTAATGAAAAACTGTTTTTT